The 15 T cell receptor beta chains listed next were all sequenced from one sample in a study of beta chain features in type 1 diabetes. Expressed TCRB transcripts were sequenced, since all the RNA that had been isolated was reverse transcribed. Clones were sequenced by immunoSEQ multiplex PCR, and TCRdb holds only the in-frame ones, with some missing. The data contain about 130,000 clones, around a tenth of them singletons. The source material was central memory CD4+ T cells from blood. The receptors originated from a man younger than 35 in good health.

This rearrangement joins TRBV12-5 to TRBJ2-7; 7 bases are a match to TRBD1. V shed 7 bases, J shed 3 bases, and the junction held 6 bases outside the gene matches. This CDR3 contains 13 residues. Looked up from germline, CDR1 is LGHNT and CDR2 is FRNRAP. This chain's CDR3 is CASVFDRDYEQYF. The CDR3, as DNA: TGTGCTAGTGTTTTCGACAGGGACTACGAGCAGTACTTC.

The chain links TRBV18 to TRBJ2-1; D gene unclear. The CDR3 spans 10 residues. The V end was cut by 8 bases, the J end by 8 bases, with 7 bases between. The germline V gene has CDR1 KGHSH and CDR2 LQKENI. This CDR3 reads CASGRDEQFF. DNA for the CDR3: TGTGCCAGCGGCCGTGATGAGCAGTTCTTC. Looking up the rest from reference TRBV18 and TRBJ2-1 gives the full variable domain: NAGVMQNPRHLVRRRGQEARLRCSPMKGHSHVYWYRQLPEEGLKFMVYLQKENIIDESGMPKERFSAEFPKEGPSILRIQQVVRGDSAAYFCASGRDEQFFGPGTRLTVL.

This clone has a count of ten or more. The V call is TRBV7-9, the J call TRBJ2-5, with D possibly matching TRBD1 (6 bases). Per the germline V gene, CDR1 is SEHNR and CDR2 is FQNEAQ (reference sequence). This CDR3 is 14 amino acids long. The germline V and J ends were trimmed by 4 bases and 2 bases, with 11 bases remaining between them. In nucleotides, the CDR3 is TGTGCCAGCAGCTCTCGACAGGTACAAGAGACCCAGTACTTC. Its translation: CASSSRQVQETQYF.

The CDR3 DNA reads as TGCAGCGCTCGACAGGGGGAAGGATCCTACGAGCAGTACTTC. It yields the protein CSARQGEGSYEQYF. The rearrangement uses TRBV29-1 and TRBJ2-7; 9 bases map to TRBD1. From germline, CDR1 is SQVTM and CDR2 ANQGSEA. The CDR3 runs 14 residues. The ends lost 7 bases at V and 1 base at J; junction bases unmatched: 8.

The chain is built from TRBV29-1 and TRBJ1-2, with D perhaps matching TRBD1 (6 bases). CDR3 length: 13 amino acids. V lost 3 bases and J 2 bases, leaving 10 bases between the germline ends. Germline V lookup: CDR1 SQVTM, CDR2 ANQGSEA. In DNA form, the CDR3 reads TGCAGCGTTGAGGGACACCGAAACTATGGCTACACCTTC. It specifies CSVEGHRNYGYTF.

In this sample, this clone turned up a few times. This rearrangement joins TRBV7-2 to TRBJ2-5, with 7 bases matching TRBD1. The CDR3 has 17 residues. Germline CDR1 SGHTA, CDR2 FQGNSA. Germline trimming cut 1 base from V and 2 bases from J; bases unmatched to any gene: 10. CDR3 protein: CASSLVAGTAKQETQYF. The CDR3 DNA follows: TGTGCCAGCAGCTTAGTAGCCGGGACAGCAAAACAAGAGACCCAGTACTTC.

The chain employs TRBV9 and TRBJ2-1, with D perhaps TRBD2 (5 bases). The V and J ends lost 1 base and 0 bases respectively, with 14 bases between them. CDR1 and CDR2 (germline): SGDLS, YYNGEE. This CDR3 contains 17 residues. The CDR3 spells CASSVTGSTFSYNEQFF. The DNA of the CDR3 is TGTGCCAGCAGCGTAACGGGAAGCACCTTCTCCTACAATGAGCAGTTCTTC.

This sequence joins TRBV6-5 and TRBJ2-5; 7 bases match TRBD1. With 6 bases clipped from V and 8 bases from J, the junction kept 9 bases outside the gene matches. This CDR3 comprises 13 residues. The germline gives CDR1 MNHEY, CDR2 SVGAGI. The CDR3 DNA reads TGTGCCAGCAGAGTTCCGGGACAGAACACCCAGTACTTC. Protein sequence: CASRVPGQNTQYF.

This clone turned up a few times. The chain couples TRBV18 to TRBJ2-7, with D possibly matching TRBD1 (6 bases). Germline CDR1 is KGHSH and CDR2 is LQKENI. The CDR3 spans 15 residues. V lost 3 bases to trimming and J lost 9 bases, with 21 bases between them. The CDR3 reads CASSPSAGATNRQYF. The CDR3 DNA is TGTGCCAGCTCACCTTCAGCAGGGGCGACAAATCGGCAGTACTTC.

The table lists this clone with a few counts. The CDR3 DNA reads TGTGCCAGCAGGGAGGTGGGCATGACTGGAAACACCATATATTTT. Translating gives CASREVGMTGNTIYF. The rearrangement links TRBV6-5 to TRBJ1-3, with D unclear. CDR3 length: 15 residues. Per the germline V gene, CDR1 is MNHEY and CDR2 is SVGAGI. V was cut by 6 bases and J by 2 bases, with 14 bases left in between.

CDR3 nucleotide sequence: TGTGCCAGCAGCCCCCCTGTCTACTATGGCTACACCTTC. It yields the protein CASSPPVYYGYTF. The V gene is TRBV7-2, the J gene TRBJ1-2; D gene ambiguous. Per the germline V gene, CDR1 is SGHTA and CDR2 is FQGNSA. CDR3 length: 13 amino acids. V was shortened by 5 bases and J by 3 bases, with 10 bases between the two germline ends. Together with reference TRBV7-2 and TRBJ1-2, the CDR3 gives the full variable domain: GAGVSQSPSNKVTEKGKDVELRCDPISGHTALYWYRQSLGQGLEFLIYFQGNSAPDKSGLPSDRFSAERTGGSVSTLTIQRTQQEDSAVYLCASSPPVYYGYTFGSGTRLTVV.

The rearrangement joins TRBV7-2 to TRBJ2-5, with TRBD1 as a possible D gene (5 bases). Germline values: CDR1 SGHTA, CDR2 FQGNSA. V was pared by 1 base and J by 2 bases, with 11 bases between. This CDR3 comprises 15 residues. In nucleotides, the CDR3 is TGTGCCAGCAGCTTAGTCAGGAAGGGGCAAGAGACCCAGTACTTC. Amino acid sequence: CASSLVRKGQETQYF.

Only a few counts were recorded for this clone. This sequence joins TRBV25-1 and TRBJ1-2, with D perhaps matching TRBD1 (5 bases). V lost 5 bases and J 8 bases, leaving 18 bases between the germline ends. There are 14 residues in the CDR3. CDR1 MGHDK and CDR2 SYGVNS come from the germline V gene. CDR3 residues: CASSLPSSAGGYTF. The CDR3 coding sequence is TGTGCCAGCAGTTTACCATCTTCGGCAGGGGGCTACACCTTC.

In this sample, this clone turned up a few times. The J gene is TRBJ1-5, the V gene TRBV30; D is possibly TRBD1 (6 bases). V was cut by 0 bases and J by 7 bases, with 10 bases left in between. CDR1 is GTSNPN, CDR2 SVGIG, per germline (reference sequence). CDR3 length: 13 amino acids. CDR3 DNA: TGTGCCTGGAGTGTACAGGGAGAACAGCCCCAGCATTTT. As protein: CAWSVQGEQPQHF.

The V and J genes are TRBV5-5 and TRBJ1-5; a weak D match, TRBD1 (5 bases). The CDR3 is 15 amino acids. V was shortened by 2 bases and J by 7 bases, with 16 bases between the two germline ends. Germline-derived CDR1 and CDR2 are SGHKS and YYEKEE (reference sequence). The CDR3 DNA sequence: TGTGCCAGCAGCTTAGCCAGGGAAGGGTACCAGCCCCAGCATTTT. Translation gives CASSLAREGYQPQHF.